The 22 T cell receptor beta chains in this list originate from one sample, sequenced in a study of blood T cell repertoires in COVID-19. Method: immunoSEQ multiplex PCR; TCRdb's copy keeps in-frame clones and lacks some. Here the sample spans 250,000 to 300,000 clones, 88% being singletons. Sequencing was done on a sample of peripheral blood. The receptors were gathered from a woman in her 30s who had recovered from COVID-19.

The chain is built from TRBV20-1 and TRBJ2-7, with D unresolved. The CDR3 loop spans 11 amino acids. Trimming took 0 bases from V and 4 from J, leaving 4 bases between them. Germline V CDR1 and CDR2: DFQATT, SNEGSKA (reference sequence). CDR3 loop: CSAREEYEQYF. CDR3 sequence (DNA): TGCAGTGCTAGAGAAGAGTACGAGCAGTACTTC.

The CDR3 protein is CASSLYSQSNQPQHF. The DNA for the CDR3 is TGTGCCAGCAGTTTATATTCGCAGAGCAATCAGCCCCAGCATTTT. The chain is built from TRBV28 and TRBJ1-5; D remains unclear. The CDR3 extends over 15 amino acids. Germline V gene sequence: CDR1 MDHEN, CDR2 SYDVKM. Trimming took off 1 base at V and 1 base at J, with 8 bases between the two ends. The complete variable domain, with remaining parts taken from reference TRBV28 and TRBJ1-5, reads DVKVTQSSRYLVKRTGEKVFLECVQDMDHENMFWYRQDPGLGLRLIYFSYDVKMKEKGDIPEGYSVSREKKERFSLILESASTNQTSMYLCASSLYSQSNQPQHFGDGTRLSIL.

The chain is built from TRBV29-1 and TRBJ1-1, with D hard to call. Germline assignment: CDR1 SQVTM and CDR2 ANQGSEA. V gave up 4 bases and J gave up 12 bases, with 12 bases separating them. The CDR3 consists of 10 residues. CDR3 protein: CSVVAEVTFF. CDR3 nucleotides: TGCAGCGTTGTGGCCGAGGTGACTTTCTTT.

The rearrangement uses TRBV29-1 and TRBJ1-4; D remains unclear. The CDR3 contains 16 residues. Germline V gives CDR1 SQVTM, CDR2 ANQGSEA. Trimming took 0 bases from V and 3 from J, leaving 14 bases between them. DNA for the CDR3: TGCAGCGTTGAAGACCGGGTGGGTTCCGCTAATGAAAAACTGTTTTTT. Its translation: CSVEDRVGSANEKLFF.

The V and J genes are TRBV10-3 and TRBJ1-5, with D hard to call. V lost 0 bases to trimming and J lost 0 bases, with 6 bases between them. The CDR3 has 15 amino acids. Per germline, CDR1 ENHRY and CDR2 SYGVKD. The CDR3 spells CAISESPRSNQPQHF. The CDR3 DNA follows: TGTGCCATCAGTGAGTCTCCGCGTAGCAATCAGCCCCAGCATTTT.

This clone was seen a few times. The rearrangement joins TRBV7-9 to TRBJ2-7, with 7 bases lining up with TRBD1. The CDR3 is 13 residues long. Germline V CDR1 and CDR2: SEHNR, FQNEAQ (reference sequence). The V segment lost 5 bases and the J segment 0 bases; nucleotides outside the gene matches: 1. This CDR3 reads CASSGDSSYEQYF. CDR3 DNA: TGTGCCAGCAGCGGGGACAGCTCCTACGAGCAGTACTTC.

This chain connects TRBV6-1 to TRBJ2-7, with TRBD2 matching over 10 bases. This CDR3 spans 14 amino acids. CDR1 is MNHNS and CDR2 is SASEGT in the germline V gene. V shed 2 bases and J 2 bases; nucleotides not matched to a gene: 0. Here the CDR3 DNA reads TGTGCCAGCAGTGAAAGCGGGGGGGCCTACGAGCAGTACTTC. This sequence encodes CASSESGGAYEQYF.

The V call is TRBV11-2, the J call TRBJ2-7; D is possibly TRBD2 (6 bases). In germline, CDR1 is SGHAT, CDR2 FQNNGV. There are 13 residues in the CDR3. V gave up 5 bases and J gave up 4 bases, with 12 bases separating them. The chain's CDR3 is CASSLMGGYEQYF. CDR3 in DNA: TGTGCCAGCAGCCTAATGGGGGGTTACGAGCAGTACTTC.

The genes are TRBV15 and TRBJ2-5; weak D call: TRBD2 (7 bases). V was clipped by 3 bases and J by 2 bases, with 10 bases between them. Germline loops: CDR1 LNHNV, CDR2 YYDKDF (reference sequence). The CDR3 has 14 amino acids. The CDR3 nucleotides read TGTGCCACCAGCAGGGGGGGGGCGCAAGAGACCCAGTACTTC. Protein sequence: CATSRGGAQETQYF.

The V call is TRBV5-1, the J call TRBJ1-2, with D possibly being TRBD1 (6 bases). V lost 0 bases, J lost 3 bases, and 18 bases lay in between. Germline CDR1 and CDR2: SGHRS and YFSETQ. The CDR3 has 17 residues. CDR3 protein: CASSLGGGASGDYGYTF. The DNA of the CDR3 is TGCGCCAGCAGCTTGGGCGGGGGCGCTTCGGGGGACTATGGCTACACCTTC.

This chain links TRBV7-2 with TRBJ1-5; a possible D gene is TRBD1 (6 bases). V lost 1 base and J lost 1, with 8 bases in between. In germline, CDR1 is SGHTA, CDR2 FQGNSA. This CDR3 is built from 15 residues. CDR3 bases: TGTGCCAGCAGCTTAGTAGGGACAAGCAATCAGCCCCAGCATTTT. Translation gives CASSLVGTSNQPQHF.

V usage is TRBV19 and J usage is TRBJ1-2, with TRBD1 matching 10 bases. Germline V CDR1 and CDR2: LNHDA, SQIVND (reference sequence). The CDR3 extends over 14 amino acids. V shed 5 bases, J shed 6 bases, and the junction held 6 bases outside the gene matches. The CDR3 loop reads CASSDPTGGDGYTF. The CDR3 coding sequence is TGTGCCAGTAGTGACCCGACAGGGGGCGATGGCTACACCTTC.

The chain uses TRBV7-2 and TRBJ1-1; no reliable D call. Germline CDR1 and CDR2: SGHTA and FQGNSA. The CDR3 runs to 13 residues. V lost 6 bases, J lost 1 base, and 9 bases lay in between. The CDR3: CASSYYRNTEAFF. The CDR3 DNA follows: TGTGCCAGCAGTTACTATAGGAACACTGAAGCTTTCTTT.

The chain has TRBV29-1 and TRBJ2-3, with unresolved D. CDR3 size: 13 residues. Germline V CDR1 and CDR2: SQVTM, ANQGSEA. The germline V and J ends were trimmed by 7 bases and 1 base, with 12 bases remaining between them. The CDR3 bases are TGCAGCGCGCCCGGAAGCGGCACAGATACGCAGTATTTT. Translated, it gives CSAPGSGTDTQYF.

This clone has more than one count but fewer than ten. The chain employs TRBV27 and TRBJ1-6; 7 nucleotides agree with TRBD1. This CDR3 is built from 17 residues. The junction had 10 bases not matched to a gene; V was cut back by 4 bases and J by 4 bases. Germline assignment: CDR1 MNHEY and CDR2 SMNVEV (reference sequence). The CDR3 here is CASSSTGVGGYNSPLHF. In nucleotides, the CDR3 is TGTGCCAGCAGTTCCACAGGGGTCGGGGGTTATAATTCACCCCTCCACTTT.

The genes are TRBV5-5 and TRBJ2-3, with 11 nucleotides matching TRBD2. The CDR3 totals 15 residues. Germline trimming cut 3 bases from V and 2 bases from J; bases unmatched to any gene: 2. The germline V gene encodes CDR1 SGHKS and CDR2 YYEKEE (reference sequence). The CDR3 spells CASSWTSGSTDTQYF. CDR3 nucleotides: TGTGCCAGCAGCTGGACTAGCGGGTCCACAGATACGCAGTATTTT.

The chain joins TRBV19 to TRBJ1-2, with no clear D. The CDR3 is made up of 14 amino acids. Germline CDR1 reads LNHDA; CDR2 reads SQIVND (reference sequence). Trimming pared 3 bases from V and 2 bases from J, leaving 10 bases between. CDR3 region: CASSIGPANYGYTF. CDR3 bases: TGTGCCAGTAGTATTGGGCCGGCGAACTATGGCTACACCTTC.

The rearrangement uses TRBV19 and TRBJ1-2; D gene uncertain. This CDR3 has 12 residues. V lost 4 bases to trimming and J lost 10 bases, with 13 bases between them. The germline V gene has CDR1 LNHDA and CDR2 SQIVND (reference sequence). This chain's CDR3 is CASSKATDDYTF. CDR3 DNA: TGTGCCAGTAGTAAAGCAACCGATGACTACACCTTC.

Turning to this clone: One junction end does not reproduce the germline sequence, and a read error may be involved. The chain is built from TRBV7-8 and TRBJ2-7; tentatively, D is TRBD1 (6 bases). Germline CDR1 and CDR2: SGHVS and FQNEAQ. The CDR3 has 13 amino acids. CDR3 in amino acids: CASSVAQGYEQYF. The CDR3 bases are TGTGCCAGCAGCGTAGCACAGGGCTACGAGCAGTACTTC.

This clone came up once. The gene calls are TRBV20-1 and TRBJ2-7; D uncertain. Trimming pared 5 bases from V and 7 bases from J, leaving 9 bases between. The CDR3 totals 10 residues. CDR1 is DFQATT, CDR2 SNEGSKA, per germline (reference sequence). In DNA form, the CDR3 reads TGCAGTGCTCCTTTGGAGGAGCAGTACTTC. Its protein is CSAPLEEQYF.

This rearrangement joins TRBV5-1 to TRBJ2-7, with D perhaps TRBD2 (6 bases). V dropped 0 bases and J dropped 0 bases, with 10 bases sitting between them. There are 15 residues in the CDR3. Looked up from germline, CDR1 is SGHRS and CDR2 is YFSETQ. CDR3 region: CASSLVVGSSYEQYF. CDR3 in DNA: TGCGCCAGCAGCTTGGTTGTCGGGAGCTCCTACGAGCAGTACTTC.

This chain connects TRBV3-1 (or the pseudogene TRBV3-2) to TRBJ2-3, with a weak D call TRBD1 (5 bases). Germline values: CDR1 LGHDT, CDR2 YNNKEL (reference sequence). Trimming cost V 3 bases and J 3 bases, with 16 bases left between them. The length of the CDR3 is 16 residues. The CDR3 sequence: CASSQILGRGTDTQYF. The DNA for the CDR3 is TGTGCCAGCAGCCAGATTTTGGGGCGTGGGACAGATACGCAGTATTTT.